Listed here is a single T cell receptor beta chain. The data were taken from a study of blood T cell repertoires in COVID-19. Study in general: Spain, Italy and the United States supplied samples that represented acute and convalescent COVID-19. T cells, B-cell-depleted T cells, or PBMCs supplied cDNA or gDNA.

As handled by the study authors: Cell counts per sample came from amplifying reference gene primers. Profiling relied on immunoSEQ multiplex PCR, and the TCRdb table lists in-frame clones only, not all of them. V and J calls and clone size are copied from that table; D and trimming were computed from the DNA. The table includes about 170,000 clones, roughly 84% detected once. Germline trimming cut 4 bases from V and 2 bases from J; bases unmatched to any gene: 6. The germline gives CDR1 KGHSH, CDR2 LQKENI. The CDR3 spans 17 residues. The specimen was peripheral blood. The clonotype originates from a man in his 70s with active or convalescent COVID-19. The rearrangement uses TRBV18 and TRBJ1-4; the match to TRBD1 covers 11 bases. The CDR3 coding sequence is TGTGCCAGCTCACACGGACAGGGGGCGGTGACTAATGAAAAACTGTTTTTT. Translated: CASSHGQGAVTNEKLFF.